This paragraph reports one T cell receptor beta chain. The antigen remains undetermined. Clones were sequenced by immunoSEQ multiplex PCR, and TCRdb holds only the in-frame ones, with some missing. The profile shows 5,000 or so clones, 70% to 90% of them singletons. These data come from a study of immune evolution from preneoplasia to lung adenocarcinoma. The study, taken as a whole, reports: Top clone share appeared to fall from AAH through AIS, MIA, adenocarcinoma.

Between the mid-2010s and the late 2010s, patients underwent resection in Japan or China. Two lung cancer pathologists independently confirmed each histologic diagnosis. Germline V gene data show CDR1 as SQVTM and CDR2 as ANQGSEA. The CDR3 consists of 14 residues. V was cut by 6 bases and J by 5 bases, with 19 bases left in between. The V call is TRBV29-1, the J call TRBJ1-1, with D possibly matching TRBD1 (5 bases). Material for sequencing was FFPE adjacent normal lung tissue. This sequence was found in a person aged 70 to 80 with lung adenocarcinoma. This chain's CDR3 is CSVTPGRGNTEAFF. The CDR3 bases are TGCAGCGTGACCCCAGGGAGAGGGAATACTGAAGCTTTCTTT.